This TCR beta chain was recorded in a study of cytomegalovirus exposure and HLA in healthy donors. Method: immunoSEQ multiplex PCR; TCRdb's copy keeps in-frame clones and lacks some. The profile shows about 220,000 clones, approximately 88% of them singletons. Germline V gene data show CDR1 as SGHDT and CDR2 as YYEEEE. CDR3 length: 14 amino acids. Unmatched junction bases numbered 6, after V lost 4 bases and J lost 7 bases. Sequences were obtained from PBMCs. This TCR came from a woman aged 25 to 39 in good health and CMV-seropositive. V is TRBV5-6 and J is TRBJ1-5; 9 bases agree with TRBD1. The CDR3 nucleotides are TGTGCCAGCAGCCCGGGACAGGGAGGGCAGCCCCAGCATTTT. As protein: CASSPGQGGQPQHF.